Presented here are 16 T cell receptor beta chains from one specimen sequenced in a study of control samples from healthy donors and cancer patients (dated by TCRdb to about 2020). The method behind the library was the immunoSEQ multiplex PCR assay. What TCRdb holds here is the immuneACCESS table cut down to in-frame rearrangements. Part of the clones is not present; checked against another copy, under half of the missing clones reflect an unresolved V gene, and the others are unexplained. Counted in this sample were 70,000 to 85,000 clones; roughly 82% of them appeared once. The ten largest make up around 10% of the sample. Sequencing input: PBMCs. The receptors originated from a man between 60 and 75 years old with head and neck cancer.

The chain is built from TRBV7-9 and TRBJ2-5; D ambiguous. The V and J ends lost 2 bases and 4 bases respectively, with 5 bases between them. The germline V gene has CDR1 SEHNR and CDR2 FQNEAQ (reference sequence). The CDR3 loop spans 12 amino acids. The CDR3 bases are TGTGCCAGCAGCTTAATAGCAGAGACCCAGTACTTC. This encodes CASSLIAETQYF.

The chain couples TRBV19 to TRBJ2-1, with 9 positions matching TRBD2. V trimming: 7 bases; J trimming: 5 bases; junction bases outside the gene matches: 12. Germline CDR1 is LNHDA and CDR2 is SQIVND (reference sequence). This CDR3 has 16 residues. This CDR3 reads CASTLDGGRVDNEQFF. CDR3 DNA: TGTGCCAGTACCCTCGACGGCGGGAGGGTCGACAATGAGCAGTTCTTC.

The chain recombines TRBV7-9 with TRBJ1-5, with 7 bases matching TRBD1. Germline-derived CDR1 and CDR2 are SEHNR and FQNEAQ (reference sequence). Losses at the gene ends were 5 bases for V and 2 bases for J; bases not matched to a gene: 3. The CDR3 extends over 14 amino acids. The CDR3 region is CASSQGTGNQPQHF. The CDR3 nucleotides read TGTGCCAGCAGCCAGGGGACAGGCAATCAGCCCCAGCATTTT.

V usage is TRBV6-5 and J usage is TRBJ2-3, with D possibly being TRBD2 (6 bases). The V end was cut by 2 bases, the J end by 5 bases, with 11 bases between. The CDR3 runs 14 residues. Germline V gene sequence: CDR1 MNHEY, CDR2 SVGAGI. CDR3 protein: CASSYGTPGDTQYF. The CDR3 bases are TGTGCCAGCAGTTACGGGACTCCGGGAGATACGCAGTATTTT.

The CDR3 reads CASSPGQNTEAFF. CDR3 nucleotides: TGTGCCAGCAGTCCGGGACAGAACACTGAAGCTTTCTTT. This rearrangement joins TRBV6-5 to TRBJ1-1; D is perhaps TRBD1 (6 bases). Per germline, CDR1 MNHEY and CDR2 SVGAGI. The CDR3 sequence is 13 residues long. Trimming removed 5 bases at V and 1 base at J, with 8 bases between.

J is TRBJ2-3 and V is TRBV5-1; 7 bases match TRBD2. This CDR3 is 15 amino acids long. V gave up 5 bases and J gave up 4 bases; unmatched junction bases: 10. Germline V gives CDR1 SGHRS, CDR2 YFSETQ. Here the CDR3 DNA reads TGCGCCAGCAGTTGGGGCGCGGGAGATGCAGATACGCAGTATTTT. Encoded protein: CASSWGAGDADTQYF.

The chain is built from TRBV6-5 and TRBJ1-2; D possibly corresponds to TRBD1 (5 bases). The CDR3 consists of 16 residues. Germline CDR1 and CDR2: MNHEY and SVGAGI. V dropped 0 bases and J dropped 3 bases, with 14 bases sitting between them. The CDR3 DNA is TGTGCCAGCAGTTACTCTCTAGGAGGGACTTACTATGGCTACACCTTC. This translates into CASSYSLGGTYYGYTF.

This chain joins TRBV28 and TRBJ2-2; 12 bases align to TRBD2. Germline loops: CDR1 MDHEN, CDR2 SYDVKM. With 5 bases clipped from V and 0 bases from J, the junction kept 4 bases outside the gene matches. The CDR3 length is 17 residues. As DNA, the CDR3 is TGTGCCAGCAGTCCCCCTAGCGGGAGGGCGAACACCGGGGAGCTGTTTTTT. Translated, it gives CASSPPSGRANTGELFF.

The chain joins TRBV4-2 to TRBJ2-1; 9 bases are a match to TRBD2. This CDR3 comprises 16 residues. CDR1 is LGHNA, CDR2 YNFKEQ, per germline. With V trimmed by 1 base and J by 7 bases, 8 bases remained unmatched. CDR3 DNA: TGTGCCAGCAGCCAAGGATTACTAGCGGGTCTAAATGAGCAGTTCTTC. Translating gives CASSQGLLAGLNEQFF.

The chain couples TRBV19 to TRBJ2-7; 8 positions agree with TRBD1. The J segment lost 3 bases and the V segment lost 9 bases, leaving 4 bases of the junction unmatched. Germline V gene data show CDR1 as LNHDA and CDR2 as SQIVND (reference sequence). The CDR3 has 12 amino acids. The CDR3 is CASGTGYYEQYF. CDR3 DNA: TGTGCCAGCGGGACAGGCTACTACGAGCAGTACTTC. The full variable domain, with the rest looked up from reference TRBV19 and TRBJ2-7, is DGGITQSPKYLFRKEGQNVTLSCEQNLNHDAMYWYRQDPGQGLRLIYYSQIVNDFQKGDIAEGYSVSREKKESFPLTVTSAQKNPTAFYLCASGTGYYEQYFGPGTRLTVT.

This sequence joins TRBV6-5 and TRBJ1-4; D is perhaps TRBD1 (5 bases). Per germline, CDR1 MNHEY and CDR2 SVGAGI. The CDR3 extends over 14 amino acids. With 0 bases removed from V and 12 bases from J, the gap between germline ends came to 14 bases. The CDR3 spells CASSYSRDWGELFF. The DNA for the CDR3 is TGTGCCAGCAGTTACTCGAGGGATTGGGGGGAACTGTTTTTT.

The chain employs TRBV24-1 and TRBJ1-2; D is undetermined. The V end lost 4 bases, the J end lost 4 bases, and 6 bases lay between the germline ends. This CDR3 is built from 12 residues. Germline loops: CDR1 KGHDR, CDR2 SFDVKD. DNA of the CDR3: TGTGCCACCAGTGAGACGCGCTATGGCTACACCTTC. It encodes CATSETRYGYTF.

The J gene is TRBJ2-1, the V gene TRBV3-1 (or the pseudogene TRBV3-2); 8 bases are a match to TRBD2. Trimming at V came to 3 bases and at J to 4 bases, leaving 11 bases not matched to a gene. The CDR3 is made up of 17 amino acids. CDR1 is LGHDT, CDR2 YNNKEL, per germline (reference sequence). This CDR3 reads CASSHPGAGGPYNEQFF. CDR3 in DNA: TGTGCCAGCAGCCACCCGGGGGCGGGAGGCCCTTACAATGAGCAGTTCTTC.

The V gene is TRBV27, the J gene TRBJ1-5; D call uncertain. CDR1 is MNHEY, CDR2 SMNVEV, per germline (reference sequence). This CDR3 has 16 residues. V shed 2 bases and J shed 1 base, with 12 bases lying between them. The CDR3 sequence: CASSLSRTGSNQPQHF. The DNA of the CDR3 is TGTGCCAGCAGTTTAAGCCGGACCGGCAGCAATCAGCCCCAGCATTTT.

V usage is TRBV7-9 and J usage is TRBJ1-5; 8 nucleotides line up with TRBD1. V was pared by 6 bases and J by 3 bases, with 13 bases of the junction left unmatched. The CDR3 spans 17 residues. Germline CDR1 SEHNR, CDR2 FQNEAQ (reference sequence). CDR3 in amino acids: CASSGAGGAGNNQPQHF. The CDR3 DNA follows: TGTGCCAGCAGTGGGGCAGGGGGCGCCGGAAACAATCAGCCCCAGCATTTT.

The chain has TRBV5-1 and TRBJ2-1, with 12 bases aligning to TRBD2. Per germline, CDR1 SGHRS and CDR2 YFSETQ. The CDR3 loop spans 15 amino acids. Unmatched junction bases numbered 3, after V lost 4 bases and J lost 4 bases. In nucleotides, the CDR3 is TGCGCCAGCAGCGGTCTAGCGGGAGGGTACAATGAGCAGTTCTTC. Translated: CASSGLAGGYNEQFF.